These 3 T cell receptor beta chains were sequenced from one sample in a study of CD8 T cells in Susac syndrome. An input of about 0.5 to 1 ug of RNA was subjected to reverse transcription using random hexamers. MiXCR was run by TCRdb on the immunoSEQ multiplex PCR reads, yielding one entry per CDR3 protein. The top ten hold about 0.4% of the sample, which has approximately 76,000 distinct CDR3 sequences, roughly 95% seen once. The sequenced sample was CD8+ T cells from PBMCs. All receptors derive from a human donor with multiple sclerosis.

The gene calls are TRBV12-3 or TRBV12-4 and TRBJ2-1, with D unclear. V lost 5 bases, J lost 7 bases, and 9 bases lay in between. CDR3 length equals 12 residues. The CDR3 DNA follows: TGTGCCAGCAGTCCATCAAAGAATGAGCAGTTCTTC. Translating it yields CASSPSKNEQFF.

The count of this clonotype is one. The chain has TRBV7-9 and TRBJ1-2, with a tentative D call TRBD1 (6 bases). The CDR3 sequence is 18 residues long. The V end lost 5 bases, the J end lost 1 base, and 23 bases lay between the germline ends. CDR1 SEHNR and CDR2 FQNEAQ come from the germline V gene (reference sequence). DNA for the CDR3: TGTGCCAGCAGCCCAGAAGGGGTGAGGGACACCGATAACTATGGCTACACCTTC. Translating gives CASSPEGVRDTDNYGYTF. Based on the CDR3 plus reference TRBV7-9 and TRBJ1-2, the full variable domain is DTGVSQNPRHKITKRGQNVTFRCDPISEHNRLYWYRQTLGQGPEFLTYFQNEAQLEKSRLLSDRFSAERPKGSFSTLEIQRTEQGDSAMYLCASSPEGVRDTDNYGYTFGSGTRLTVV.

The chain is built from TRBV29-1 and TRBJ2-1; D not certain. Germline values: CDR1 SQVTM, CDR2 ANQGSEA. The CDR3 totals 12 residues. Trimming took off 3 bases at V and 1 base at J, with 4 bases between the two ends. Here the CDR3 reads CSVDGSYNEQFF. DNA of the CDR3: TGCAGCGTTGACGGGTCCTACAATGAGCAGTTCTTC.